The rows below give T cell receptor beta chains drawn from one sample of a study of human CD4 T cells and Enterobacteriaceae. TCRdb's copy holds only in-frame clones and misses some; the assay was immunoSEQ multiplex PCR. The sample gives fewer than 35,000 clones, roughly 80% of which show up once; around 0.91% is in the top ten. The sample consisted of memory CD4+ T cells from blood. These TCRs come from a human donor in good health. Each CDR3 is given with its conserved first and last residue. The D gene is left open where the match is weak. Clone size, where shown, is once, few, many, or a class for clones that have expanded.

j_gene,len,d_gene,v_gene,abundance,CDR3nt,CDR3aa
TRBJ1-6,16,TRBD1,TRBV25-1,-,TGTGCCAGCAGTCGGGTAGGGGGCACGGTTAATTCACCCCTCCACTTT,CASSRVGGTVNSPLHF
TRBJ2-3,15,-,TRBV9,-,TGTGCCAGCAGCGCCGTCCAGGGAGGACCAGATACGCAGTATTTT,CASSAVQGGPDTQYF
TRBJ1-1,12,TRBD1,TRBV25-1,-,TGTGCCAGCAGTGAGGACAGGGCTCAAGCTTTCTTT,CASSEDRAQAFF
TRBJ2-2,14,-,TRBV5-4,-,TGTGCCAGCAGCATTCCGGTAGGGACCGGGGAGCTGTTTTTT,CASSIPVGTGELFF
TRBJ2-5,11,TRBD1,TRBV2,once,TGTGCCAGCAGACAGGGGGAGACCCAGTACTTC,CASRQGETQYF
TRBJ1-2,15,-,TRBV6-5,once,TGTGCCAGCAGAAGCCTCGGGGGCACCGGCTATGGCTACACCTTC,CASRSLGGTGYGYTF
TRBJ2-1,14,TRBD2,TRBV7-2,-,TGTGCCAGCAGCCCCGGGGGGTCCCTCAATGAGCAGTTCTTC,CASSPGGSLNEQFF
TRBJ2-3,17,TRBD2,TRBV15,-,TGTGCCACCAGCACCCTGGGCGCGGGAGGAGGGGTAGATACGCAGTATTTT,CATSTLGAGGGVDTQYF
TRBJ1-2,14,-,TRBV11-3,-,TGTGCCAGCAGCTTAGGTCCGGGGAACTATGGCTACACCTTC,CASSLGPGNYGYTF
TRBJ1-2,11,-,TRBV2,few,TGTGCCAGCAGTGAAGGGATTCGCTACACCTTC,CASSEGIRYTF